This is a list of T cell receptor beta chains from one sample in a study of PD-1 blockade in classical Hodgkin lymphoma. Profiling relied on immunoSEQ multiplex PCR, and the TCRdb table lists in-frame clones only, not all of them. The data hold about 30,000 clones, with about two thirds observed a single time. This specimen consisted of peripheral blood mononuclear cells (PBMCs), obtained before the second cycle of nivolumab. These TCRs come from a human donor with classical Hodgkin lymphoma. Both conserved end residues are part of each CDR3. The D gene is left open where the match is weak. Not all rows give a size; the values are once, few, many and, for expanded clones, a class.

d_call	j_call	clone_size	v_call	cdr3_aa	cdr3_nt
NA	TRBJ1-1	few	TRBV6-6	CASSLGTNTEAFF	TGTGCCAGCAGTTTAGGGACGAACACTGAAGCTTTCTTT
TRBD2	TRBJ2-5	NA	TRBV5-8	CASSWDGSGSPWRAQYF	TGTGCCAGCAGCTGGGACGGTAGCGGGTCCCCTTGGAGGGCCCAGTACTTC
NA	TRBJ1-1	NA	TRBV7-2	CASSLYTEAFF	TGTGCCAGCAGCTTGTACACTGAAGCTTTCTTT
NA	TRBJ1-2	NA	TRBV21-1	CASSPSEGRPNYGYTF	TGTGCCAGCAGCCCCAGCGAGGGGAGGCCTAACTATGGCTACACCTTC
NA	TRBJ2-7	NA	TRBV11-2	CASSFSSEQYF	TGTGCCAGCAGCTTCTCAAGCGAGCAGTACTTC
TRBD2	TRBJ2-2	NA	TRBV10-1	CASGGLAGTGELFF	TGCGCCAGCGGGGGACTAGCGGGAACCGGGGAGCTGTTTTTT
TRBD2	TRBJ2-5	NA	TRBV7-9	CASSLRASGATQYF	TGTGCCAGCAGCTTACGGGCTAGCGGGGCGACCCAGTACTTC
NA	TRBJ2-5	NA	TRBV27	CASSYRVQETQYF	TGTGCCAGCAGCTACAGGGTTCAAGAGACCCAGTACTTC
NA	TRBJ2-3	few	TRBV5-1	CASSPPETYTDTQYF	TGCGCCAGCAGCCCGCCAGAAACGTACACAGATACGCAGTATTTT
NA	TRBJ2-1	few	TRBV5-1	CASSLAPGQGGNEQFF	TGCGCCAGCAGCTTGGCCCCTGGGCAGGGGGGCAATGAGCAGTTCTTC
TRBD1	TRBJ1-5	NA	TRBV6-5	CASGTVYQPQHF	TGTGCCTCCGGGACAGTCTATCAGCCCCAGCATTTT
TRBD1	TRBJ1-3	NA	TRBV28	CASRQDRGFGNTIYF	TGTGCCAGCAGACAGGACAGGGGGTTTGGAAACACCATATATTTT
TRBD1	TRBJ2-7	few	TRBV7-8	CASRQTGTGPPYEQYF	TGTGCCAGCAGGCAAACCGGGACAGGGCCCCCCTACGAGCAGTACTTC
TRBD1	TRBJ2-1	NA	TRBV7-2	CASTLNPGQGSEQFF	TGTGCCAGCACCTTGAACCCGGGACAGGGAAGTGAGCAGTTCTTC
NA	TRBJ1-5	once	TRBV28	CASSSTWGGNQPQHF	TGTGCCAGCAGCTCCACCTGGGGCGGCAATCAGCCCCAGCATTTT
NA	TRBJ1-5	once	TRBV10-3	CAISEQGLGNQPQHF	TGTGCCATCAGTGAGCAGGGGTTAGGCAATCAGCCCCAGCATTTT
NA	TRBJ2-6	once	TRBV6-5	CASSSYGDAANVLTF	TGTGCCAGCAGTTCCTACGGAGACGCGGCCAACGTCCTGACTTTC
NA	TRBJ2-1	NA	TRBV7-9	CASSLAGGAGEQFF	TGTGCCAGCAGCTTAGCGGGGGGGGCAGGTGAGCAGTTCTTC
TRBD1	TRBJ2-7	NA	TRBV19	CASSDQGAREQYF	TGTGCCAGTAGTGATCAGGGGGCGCGGGAGCAGTACTTC
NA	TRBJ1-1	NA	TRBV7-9	CASSPVGGDPEAFF	TGTGCCAGCAGCCCCGTCGGAGGGGACCCTGAAGCTTTCTTT
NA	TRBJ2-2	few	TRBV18	CASSPGTFPFLRELFF	TGTGCCAGCTCACCGGGGACTTTTCCGTTTCTCCGGGAGCTGTTTTTT
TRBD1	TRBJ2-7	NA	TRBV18	CASSPDWAGGSYEQYF	TGTGCCAGCTCACCAGATTGGGCAGGGGGTTCCTACGAGCAGTACTTC
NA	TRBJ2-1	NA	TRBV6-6	CASRLLGAGEQFF	TGTGCCAGCAGACTACTCGGGGCAGGTGAGCAGTTCTTC
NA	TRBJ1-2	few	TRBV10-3	CAISERGGYTF	TGTGCCATCAGTGAACGTGGGGGCTACACCTTC
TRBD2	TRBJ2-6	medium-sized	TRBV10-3	CAIHSGTGANVLTF	TGTGCCATCCATAGCGGGACTGGGGCCAACGTCCTGACTTTC
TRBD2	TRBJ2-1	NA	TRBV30	CAWSVPGLGGEQFF	TGTGCCTGGAGCGTACCGGGACTAGGGGGTGAGCAGTTCTTC
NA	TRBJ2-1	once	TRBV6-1	CASSVLGGSPVDEQFF	TGTGCCAGCAGTGTACTGGGCGGGTCGCCGGTGGATGAGCAGTTCTTC
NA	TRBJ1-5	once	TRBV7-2	CASSKDSYYSNQPQHF	TGTGCCAGCAGTAAAGACAGCTACTATAGCAATCAGCCCCAGCATTTT
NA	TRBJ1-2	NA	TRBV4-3	CASSQAPSGGYGYTF	TGCGCCAGCAGCCAAGCCCCATCCGGGGGATATGGCTACACCTTC